This T cell receptor (beta chain) was retrieved from a study of Tregs in tolerant kidney transplant recipients. Study-wide results and limits: Validation in larger populations is needed because few patients were studied.

Mixed chimerism was transient after nonmyeloablative marrow transplants from related graft donors. Unstimulated regulatory T cells (CD4+CD25+CD127-), CD4+CD25- non-regulatory cells, CD4 and CD8 cells were FACS-sorted from thawed PBMCs. As concerns this clone: Its antigen remains unidentified.

Using immunoSEQ multiplex PCR, the repertoire was profiled, and TCRdb retains in-frame clones only, with some absent. This sample has about 52,000 clones, with about 90% found just once. CDR3 size: 18 residues. Germline V CDR1 and CDR2: LGHNA, YSLEER. The V gene lost 0 bases and the J gene lost 0 bases, with 14 bases spanning the gap. The source was CD8+ T cells from blood (PBMCs), collected 24 months after the transplant. The origin of this receptor is a human patient who received a combined kidney and bone marrow transplant. Some T cells may have originated in the graft donor. V is TRBV4-3 and J is TRBJ2-2; D may be TRBD1 (6 bases). The CDR3 nucleotides read TGCGCCAGCAGCCAAGATCGCACAGGGAATACGAACACCGGGGAGCTGTTTTTT. The encoded protein is CASSQDRTGNTNTGELFF.